This T cell receptor beta chain was profiled in a study of T cells in Graves' hyperthyroidism and ophthalmopathy. The CDR3 covers 13 residues. The germline V gene has CDR1 SQVTM and CDR2 ANQGSEA. V was pared by 4 bases and J by 2 bases, with 9 bases between. Hyperthyroidism, newly diagnosed and lasting under 2 months, affected patients aged 18 to 65. This clonotype was recorded many times. RNA transcripts provided the source from which TCR beta CDR3 regions were amplified. The primer set for the first-round RT-PCR of the TCR CDR3 was HTBI. TCRdb reprocessed the multiplex PCR reads with MiXCR, giving one entry per CDR3 protein. The table includes hundreds of thousands of distinct CDR3 sequences, about 43% detected once.

This sequence joins TRBV29-1 and TRBJ1-3, with a tentative D call TRBD1 (5 bases). The source is a woman between 18 and 29 years old with Graves' hyperthyroidism. Sequenced input: peripheral blood or thyroid tissue (not recorded which). CDR3 in DNA: TGCAGCGTTGCCCAGGGTGCTGGAAACACCATATATTTT. This gives the protein CSVAQGAGNTIYF.